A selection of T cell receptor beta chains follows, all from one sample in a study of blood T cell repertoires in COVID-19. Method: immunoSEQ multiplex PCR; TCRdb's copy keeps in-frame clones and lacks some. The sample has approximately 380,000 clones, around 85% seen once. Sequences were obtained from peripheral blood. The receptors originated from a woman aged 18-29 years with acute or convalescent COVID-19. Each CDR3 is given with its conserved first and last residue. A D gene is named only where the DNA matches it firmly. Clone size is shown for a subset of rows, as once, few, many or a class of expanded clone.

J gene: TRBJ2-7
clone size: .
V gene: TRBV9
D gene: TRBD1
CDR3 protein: CASSAGTALYEQYF
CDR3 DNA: TGTGCCAGCAGCGCCGGGACAGCCCTATACGAGCAGTACTTC

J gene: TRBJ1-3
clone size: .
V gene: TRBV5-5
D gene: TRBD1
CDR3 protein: CASSLEVVEGALGNTIYF
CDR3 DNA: TGTGCCAGCAGCCTAGAGGTGGTCGAGGGGGCTCTTGGAAACACCATATATTTT

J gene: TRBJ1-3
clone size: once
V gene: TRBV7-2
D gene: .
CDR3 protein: CASSLQNSGNTIYF
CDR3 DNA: TGTGCCAGCAGCCTACAGAACTCTGGAAACACCATATATTTT

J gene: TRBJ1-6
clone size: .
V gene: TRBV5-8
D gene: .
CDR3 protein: CASSLGAGINNSPLHF
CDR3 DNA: TGTGCCAGCAGCTTGGGCGCAGGGATAAACAATTCACCCCTCCACTTT

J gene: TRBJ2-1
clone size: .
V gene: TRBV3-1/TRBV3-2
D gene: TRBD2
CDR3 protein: CASSSTSGTLRSYNEQFF
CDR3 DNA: TGTGCCAGCAGCTCCACTAGCGGAACCCTCAGGTCCTACAATGAGCAGTTCTTC

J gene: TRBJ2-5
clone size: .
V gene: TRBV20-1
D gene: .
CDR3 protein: CSASPGPQETQYF
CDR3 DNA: TGCAGTGCTAGTCCTGGGCCCCAAGAGACCCAGTACTTC

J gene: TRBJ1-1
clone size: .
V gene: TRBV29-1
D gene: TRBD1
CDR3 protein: CSVEDRGTEAFF
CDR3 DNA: TGCAGCGTTGAGGACAGGGGTACTGAAGCTTTCTTT

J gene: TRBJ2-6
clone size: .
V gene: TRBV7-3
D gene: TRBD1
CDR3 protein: CASSPSRGSPGANVLTF
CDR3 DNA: TGTGCCAGCAGCCCCAGCAGGGGGTCCCCTGGGGCCAACGTCCTGACTTTC

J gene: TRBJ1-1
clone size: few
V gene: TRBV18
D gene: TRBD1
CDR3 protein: CASSRGTASNTEAFF
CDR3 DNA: TGTGCCAGCTCCCGTGGGACAGCCTCGAACACTGAAGCTTTCTTT

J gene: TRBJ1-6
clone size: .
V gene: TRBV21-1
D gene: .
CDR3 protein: CASSKVEGADYSPLHF
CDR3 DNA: TGTGCCAGCAGCAAAGTCGAGGGAGCGGACTATTCACCCCTCCACTTT

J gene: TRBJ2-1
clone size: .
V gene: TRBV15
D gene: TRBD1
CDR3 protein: CATSGAGGSYNEQFF
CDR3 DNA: TGTGCCACCAGCGGGGCAGGGGGCTCCTACAATGAGCAGTTCTTC

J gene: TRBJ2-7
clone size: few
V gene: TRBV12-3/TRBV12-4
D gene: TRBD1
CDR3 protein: CASSLGQDEQYF
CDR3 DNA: TGTGCCAGCAGCTTGGGACAGGACGAGCAGTACTTC

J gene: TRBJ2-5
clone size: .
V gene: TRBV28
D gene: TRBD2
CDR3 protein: CASSLSGAGVQETQYF
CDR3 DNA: TGTGCCAGCAGTTTAAGCGGGGCGGGAGTCCAAGAGACCCAGTACTTC

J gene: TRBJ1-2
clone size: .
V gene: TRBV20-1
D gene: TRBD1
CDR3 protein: CSASPGGADYTF
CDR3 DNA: TGCAGTGCTAGTCCAGGGGGCGCGGACTACACCTTC

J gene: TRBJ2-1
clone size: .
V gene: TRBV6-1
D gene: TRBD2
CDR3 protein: CASSELRAGGEFF
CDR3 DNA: TGTGCCAGCAGTGAGTTACGAGCGGGAGGGGAGTTCTTC

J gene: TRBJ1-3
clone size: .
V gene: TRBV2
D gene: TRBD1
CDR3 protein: CASNPGTGGNTIYF
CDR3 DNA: TGTGCCAGCAATCCCGGGACAGGCGGAAACACCATATATTTT

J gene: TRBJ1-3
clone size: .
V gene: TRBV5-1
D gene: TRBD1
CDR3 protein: CASSQGAWRQGGGNTIYF
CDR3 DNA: TGCGCCAGCAGCCAAGGAGCTTGGCGGCAGGGGGGCGGAAACACCATATATTTT

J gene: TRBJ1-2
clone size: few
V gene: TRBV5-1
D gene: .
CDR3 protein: CASSLTDYGYTF
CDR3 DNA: TGCGCCAGCAGCTTGACGGACTATGGCTACACCTTC

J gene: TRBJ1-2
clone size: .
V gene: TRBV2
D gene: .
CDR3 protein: CASSVDGAAGYTF
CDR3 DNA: TGTGCCAGCAGTGTAGATGGGGCGGCTGGCTACACCTTC

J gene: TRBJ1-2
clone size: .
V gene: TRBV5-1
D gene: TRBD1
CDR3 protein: CASSPGTDFLGYTF
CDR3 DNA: TGCGCCAGCAGCCCAGGGACAGACTTTCTTGGCTACACCTTC

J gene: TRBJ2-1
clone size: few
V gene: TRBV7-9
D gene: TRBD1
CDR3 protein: CASSKPGQGTSEQFF
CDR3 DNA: TGTGCCAGCAGTAAACCGGGACAGGGGACAAGTGAGCAGTTCTTC

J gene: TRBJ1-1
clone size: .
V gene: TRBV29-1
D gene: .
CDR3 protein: CSVRETEAFF
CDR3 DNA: TGCAGCGTCAGGGAAACTGAAGCTTTCTTT

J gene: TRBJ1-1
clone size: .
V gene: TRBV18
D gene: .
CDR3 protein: CASSPLRGNSMNTEAFF
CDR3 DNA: TGTGCCAGCTCACCACTTAGGGGTAACTCTATGAACACTGAAGCTTTCTTT

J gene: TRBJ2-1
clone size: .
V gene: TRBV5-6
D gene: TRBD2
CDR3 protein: CASTSGVAGFNEQFF
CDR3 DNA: TGTGCCAGCACCTCGGGGGTAGCGGGGTTCAATGAGCAGTTCTTC

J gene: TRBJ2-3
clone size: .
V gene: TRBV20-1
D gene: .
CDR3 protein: CSASLALGSGDTQYF
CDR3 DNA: TGCAGTGCTAGTTTGGCCCTCGGGTCCGGAGATACGCAGTATTTT

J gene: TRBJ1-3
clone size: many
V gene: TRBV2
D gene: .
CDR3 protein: CASSGTGRNTIYF
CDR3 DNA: TGTGCCAGCAGTGGGACCGGGAGAAACACCATATATTTT

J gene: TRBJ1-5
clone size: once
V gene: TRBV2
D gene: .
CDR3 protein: CATHDMNSNQPQHF
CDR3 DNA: TGTGCCACCCACGACATGAATAGCAATCAGCCCCAGCATTTT

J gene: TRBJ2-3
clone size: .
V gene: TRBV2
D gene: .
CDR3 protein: CASSSPGRGDTQYF
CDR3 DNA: TGTGCCAGCAGCTCCCCAGGCAGGGGAGATACGCAGTATTTT

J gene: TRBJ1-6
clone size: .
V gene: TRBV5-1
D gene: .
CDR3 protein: CASRGHFQVVSDSPLHF
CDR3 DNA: TGCGCCAGCAGGGGGCATTTTCAGGTCGTTTCGGATTCACCCCTCCACTTT

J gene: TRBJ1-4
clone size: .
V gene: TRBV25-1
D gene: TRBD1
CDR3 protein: CASTNTRDRANEKLFF
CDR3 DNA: TGTGCCAGCACTAATACTAGGGACAGAGCTAATGAAAAACTGTTTTTT

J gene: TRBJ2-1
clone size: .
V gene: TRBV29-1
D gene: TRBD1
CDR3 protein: CSVEDPGTDSYNEQFF
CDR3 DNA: TGCAGCGTTGAAGATCCTGGGACAGATTCCTACAATGAGCAGTTCTTC

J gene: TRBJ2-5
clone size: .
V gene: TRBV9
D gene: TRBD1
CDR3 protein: CASSVGDRIQETQYF
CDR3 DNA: TGTGCCAGCAGCGTAGGGGACAGGATCCAAGAGACCCAGTACTTC

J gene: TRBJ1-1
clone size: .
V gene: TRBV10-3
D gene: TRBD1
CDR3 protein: CAISESGQGGTEAFF
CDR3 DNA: TGTGCCATCAGTGAGTCGGGACAGGGGGGCACTGAAGCTTTCTTT

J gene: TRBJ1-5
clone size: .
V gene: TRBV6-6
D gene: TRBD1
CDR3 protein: CASSQGQGYQPQHF
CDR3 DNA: TGTGCCAGCAGCCAGGGACAGGGTTATCAGCCCCAGCATTTT

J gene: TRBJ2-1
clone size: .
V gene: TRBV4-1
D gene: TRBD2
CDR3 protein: CASSQDRVPAGGYNEQFF
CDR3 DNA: TGCGCCAGCAGCCAAGATAGGGTGCCAGCGGGGGGGTACAATGAGCAGTTCTTC

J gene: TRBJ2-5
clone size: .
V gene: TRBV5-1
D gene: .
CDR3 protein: CASRSVLSQETQYF
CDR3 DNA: TGCGCCAGCAGATCGGTTCTCTCACAAGAGACCCAGTACTTC

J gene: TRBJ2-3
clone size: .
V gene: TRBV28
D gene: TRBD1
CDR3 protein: CASSLTGAGTDTQYF
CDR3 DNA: TGTGCCAGCAGTCTTACAGGGGCTGGCACAGATACGCAGTATTTT

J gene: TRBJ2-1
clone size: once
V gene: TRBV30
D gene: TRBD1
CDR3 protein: CAWSGPGQSYNEQFF
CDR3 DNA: TGTGCCTGGAGTGGACCGGGACAGTCCTACAATGAGCAGTTCTTC

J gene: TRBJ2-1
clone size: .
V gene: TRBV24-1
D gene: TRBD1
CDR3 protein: CATSDPLQGASYNEQFF
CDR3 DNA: TGTGCCACCAGTGACCCTCTACAGGGGGCCTCCTACAATGAGCAGTTCTTC

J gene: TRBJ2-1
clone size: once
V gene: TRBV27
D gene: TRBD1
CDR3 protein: CASSKDRGGSYNEQFF
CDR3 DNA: TGTGCCAGCAGTAAGGACAGGGGAGGTTCCTACAATGAGCAGTTCTTC

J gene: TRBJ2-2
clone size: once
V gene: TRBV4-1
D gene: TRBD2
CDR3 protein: CASSQESSGGNSGELFF
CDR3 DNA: TGCGCCAGCAGCCAAGAAAGCAGCGGGGGGAATTCCGGGGAGCTGTTTTTT

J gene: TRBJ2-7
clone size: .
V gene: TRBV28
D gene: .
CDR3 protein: CASSLLTAAGSYEQYF
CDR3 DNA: TGTGCCAGCAGTTTACTTACCGCGGCAGGGTCCTACGAGCAGTACTTC

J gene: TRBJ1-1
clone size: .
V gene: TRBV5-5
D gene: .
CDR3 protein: CATLQTGDTEAFF
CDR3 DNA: TGTGCCACCCTGCAGACAGGCGACACTGAAGCTTTCTTT

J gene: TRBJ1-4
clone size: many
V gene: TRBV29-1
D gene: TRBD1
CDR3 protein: CSVAGTGGDEKLFF
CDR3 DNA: TGCAGCGTAGCCGGGACAGGGGGGGATGAAAAACTGTTTTTT

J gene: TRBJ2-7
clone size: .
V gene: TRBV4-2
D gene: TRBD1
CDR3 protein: CASSQPRTGDYEQYF
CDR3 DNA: TGTGCCAGCAGCCAACCGAGGACAGGGGACTACGAGCAGTACTTC

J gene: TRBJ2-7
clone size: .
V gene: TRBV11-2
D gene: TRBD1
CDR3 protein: CASRRQGNEQYF
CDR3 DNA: TGTGCCAGCAGACGACAGGGTAACGAGCAGTACTTC

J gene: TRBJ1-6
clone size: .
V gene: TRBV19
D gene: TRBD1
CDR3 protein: CATRTGENSPLHF
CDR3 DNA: TGTGCCACCCGAACAGGGGAAAATTCACCCCTCCACTTT

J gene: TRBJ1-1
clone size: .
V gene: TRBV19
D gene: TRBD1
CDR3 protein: CASSTTGGTEAFF
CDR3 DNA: TGTGCCAGTAGTACGACAGGGGGAACTGAAGCTTTCTTT

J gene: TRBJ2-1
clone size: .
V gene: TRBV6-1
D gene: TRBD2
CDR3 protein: CASSEGPSGPEQFF
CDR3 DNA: TGTGCCAGCAGTGAAGGTCCTAGCGGCCCGGAGCAGTTCTTC

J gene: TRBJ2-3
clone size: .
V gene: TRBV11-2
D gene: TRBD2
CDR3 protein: CASSRTSGNPDTQYF
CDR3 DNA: TGTGCCAGCAGCCGGACTAGCGGGAACCCAGATACGCAGTATTTT

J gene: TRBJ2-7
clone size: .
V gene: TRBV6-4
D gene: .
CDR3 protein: CAITRSGHQTYEQYF
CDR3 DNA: TGTGCCATCACCAGGTCTGGGCATCAAACCTACGAGCAGTACTTC

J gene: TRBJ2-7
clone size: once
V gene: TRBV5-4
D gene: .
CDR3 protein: CASKGVGDEQYF
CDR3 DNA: TGTGCCAGCAAGGGGGTGGGGGATGAGCAGTACTTC

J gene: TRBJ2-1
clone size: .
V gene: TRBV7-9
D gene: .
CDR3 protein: CASSLGEVNNEQFF
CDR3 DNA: TGTGCCAGCAGCTTGGGGGAGGTTAACAATGAGCAGTTCTTC

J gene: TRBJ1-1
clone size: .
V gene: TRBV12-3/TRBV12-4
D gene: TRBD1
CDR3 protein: CASSLGDRAAAFF
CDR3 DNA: TGTGCCAGCAGTTTGGGGGACAGGGCAGCGGCTTTCTTT

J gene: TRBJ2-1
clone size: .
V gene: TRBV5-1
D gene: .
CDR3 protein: CASSPIPASDNEQFF
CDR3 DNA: TGCGCCAGCAGCCCGATACCGGCTAGCGATAATGAGCAGTTCTTC

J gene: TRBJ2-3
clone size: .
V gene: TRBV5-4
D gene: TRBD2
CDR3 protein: CASSWVAGERDTQYF
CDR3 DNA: TGTGCCAGCAGCTGGGTAGCGGGAGAACGAGATACGCAGTATTTT

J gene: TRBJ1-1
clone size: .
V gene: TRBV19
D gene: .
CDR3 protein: CAIPEGVGPTVMNTEAFF
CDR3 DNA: TGTGCCATCCCAGAGGGGGTAGGGCCCACCGTTATGAACACTGAAGCTTTCTTT

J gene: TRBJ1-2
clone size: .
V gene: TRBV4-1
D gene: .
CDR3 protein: CASSQDLDAFDSLNYGYTF
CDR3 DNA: TGCGCCAGCAGCCAAGATTTGGATGCGTTCGACAGCCTGAACTATGGCTACACCTTC

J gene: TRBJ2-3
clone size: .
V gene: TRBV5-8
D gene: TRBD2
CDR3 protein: CASRPATSGSDTQYF
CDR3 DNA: TGTGCCAGCCGCCCAGCGACTAGCGGTTCAGATACGCAGTATTTT